These 17 T cell receptor beta chains originate from one sample sequenced in a study of cytomegalovirus exposure and HLA in healthy donors. Primers included in the PCR were 60 Vbeta and 13 Jbeta primers. Measured with immunoSEQ multiplex PCR; TCRdb has only the in-frame clones, and not every one. The sample records tens of thousands of clones, 60% to 85% being singletons. Sequencing was carried out using PBMCs. The receptors come from a man aged 40-49 years in good health and CMV-seronegative.

In DNA, the CDR3 is TGTGCCAGCAGCTTGTTTGGCGGGAGGTTACACGAGCAGTACTTC. Translating it yields CASSLFGGRLHEQYF. J is TRBJ2-7 and V is TRBV5-4; 8 nucleotides agree with TRBD2. V gave up 1 base and J gave up 5 bases; unmatched junction bases: 8. The CDR3 has 15 residues. Per germline, CDR1 SGHNT and CDR2 YYREEE (reference sequence). The variable domain in full, completed from reference TRBV5-4 and TRBJ2-7, reads ETGVTQSPTHLIKTRGQQVTLRCSSQSGHNTVSWYQQALGQGPQFIFQYYREEENGRGNFPPRFSGLQFPNYSSELNVNALELDDSALYLCASSLFGGRLHEQYFGPGTRLTVT.

As to this clone: Other DNA sequences within the sample encode an identical CDR3. This chain connects TRBV29-1 to TRBJ2-7; 7 nucleotides match TRBD1. CDR3 length equals 12 residues. The V gene's germline CDR1 is SQVTM and CDR2 ANQGSEA. The V segment lost 4 bases and the J segment 1 base; nucleotides outside the gene matches: 1. The CDR3 spells CSVGQGSYEQYF. DNA of the CDR3: TGCAGCGTTGGACAGGGTTCCTACGAGCAGTACTTC.

This chain joins TRBV28 and TRBJ1-1; TRBD1 matches 12 bases. The CDR3 sequence is 15 residues long. In germline, CDR1 is MDHEN, CDR2 SYDVKM. The ends lost 3 bases at V and 3 bases at J; junction bases unmatched: 2. This CDR3 reads CASSLGQGADTEAFF. CDR3 bases: TGTGCCAGCAGTTTGGGACAGGGGGCTGACACTGAAGCTTTCTTT.

This chain links TRBV28 with TRBJ2-1; the match to TRBD2 covers 7 bases. V was pared by 6 bases and J by 6 bases, with 8 bases of the junction left unmatched. CDR3 length equals 14 residues. Germline CDR1 and CDR2: MDHEN and SYDVKM. CDR3 sequence: CASRMSGTINEQFF. For the CDR3, the DNA is TGTGCCAGCAGAATGTCCGGGACTATCAATGAGCAGTTCTTC.

The J gene is TRBJ1-2, the V gene TRBV18; TRBD1 might be the D (6 bases). CDR1 is KGHSH, CDR2 LQKENI, per germline. This CDR3 has 16 residues. Deletions cut 4 bases from V and 4 bases from J, with 19 bases between. The CDR3 spells CASSHGQMGGSYGYTF. The CDR3 DNA follows: TGTGCCAGCTCACACGGACAGATGGGGGGGAGCTATGGCTACACCTTC.

The chain recombines TRBV5-5 with TRBJ2-3; D is ambiguous. Germline V lookup: CDR1 SGHKS, CDR2 YYEKEE (reference sequence). The CDR3 totals 11 residues. V dropped 1 base and J dropped 5 bases, with 2 bases sitting between them. The CDR3, as DNA: TGTGCCAGCAGCTTGCTAGATACGCAGTATTTT. Translation gives CASSLLDTQYF. The full variable domain, its missing parts supplied by reference TRBV5-5 and TRBJ2-3, is DAGVTQSPTHLIKTRGQQVTLRCSPISGHKSVSWYQQVLGQGPQFIFQYYEKEERGRGNFPDRFSARQFPNYSSELNVNALLLGDSALYLCASSLLDTQYFGPGTRLTVL.

This clone showed up just once. CDR3 protein: CASSDLAGADTQYF. DNA of the CDR3: TGTGCCAGCAGTGACCTAGCGGGAGCAGATACGCAGTATTTT. The V call is TRBV6-4, the J call TRBJ2-3; 10 positions match TRBD2. The CDR3 runs to 14 residues. J was trimmed by 4 bases and V by 2 bases; bases with no gene match: 0. The V gene's germline CDR1 is MRHNA and CDR2 SNTAGT.

The J gene is TRBJ1-1, the V gene TRBV30; weak D call: TRBD1 (5 bases). The V gene's germline CDR1 is GTSNPN and CDR2 SVGIG (reference sequence). The ends were cut back, 2 bases at V and 5 bases at J, with 21 bases in the middle. The CDR3 totals 16 residues. The CDR3 DNA is TGTGCCTGGAGTCCGGCAAATCGGGGGAGGGGAACTGAAGCTTTCTTT. It is translated as CAWSPANRGRGTEAFF.

This sequence joins TRBV29-1 and TRBJ2-5; possibly TRBD2 for D (6 bases). The V gene's germline CDR1 is SQVTM and CDR2 ANQGSEA. This CDR3 comprises 10 residues. V shed 5 bases and J shed 5 bases, with 6 bases lying between them. In DNA form, the CDR3 reads TGCAGCGTTCGGGAGGAGACCCAGTACTTC. Protein sequence: CSVREETQYF.

The chain couples TRBV27 to TRBJ2-7, with TRBD1 matching 8 bases. This CDR3 contains 16 residues. V shed 6 bases and J 4 bases; nucleotides not matched to a gene: 14. Germline V lookup: CDR1 MNHEY, CDR2 SMNVEV (reference sequence). This CDR3 reads CASSYLGRTGPYEQYF. The DNA of the CDR3 is TGTGCCAGCAGCTACCTCGGTCGGACAGGGCCTTACGAGCAGTACTTC.

The chain couples TRBV27 to TRBJ2-1, with 14 bases fitting TRBD2. Trimming removed 0 bases from V and 6 bases from J; junction bases left unmatched: 22. Germline-derived CDR1 and CDR2 are MNHEY and SMNVEV (reference sequence). This CDR3 contains 23 residues. The CDR3 DNA sequence: TGTGCCAGCAGTTTATCAGCCCTTGGGGCAGGAAGGACTAGCGGGGGGTATTCCAATGAGCAGTTCTTC. Its translation is CASSLSALGAGRTSGGYSNEQFF.

CDR3 sequence reads: CASSEQGRSGNTIYF. CDR3 bases: TGTGCCAGCAGTGAGCAGGGGCGCTCTGGAAACACCATATATTTT. The chain is built from TRBV2 and TRBJ1-3, with a possible D match to TRBD1 (6 bases). The germline V and J ends were trimmed by 3 bases and 0 bases, with 9 bases remaining between them. The CDR3 contains 15 residues. Germline V gene data show CDR1 as SNHLY and CDR2 as FYNNEI. Complete variable domain (other parts from reference TRBV2 and TRBJ1-3): EPEVTQTPSHQVTQMGQEVILRCVPISNHLYFYWYRQILGQKVEFLVSFYNNEISEKSEIFDDQFSVERPDGSNFTLKIRSTKLEDSAMYFCASSEQGRSGNTIYFGEGSWLTVV.

The chain joins TRBV5-4 to TRBJ1-2; D gene uncertain. The CDR3 length is 12 residues. Germline V gene sequence: CDR1 SGHNT, CDR2 YYREEE (reference sequence). The V gene lost 6 bases and the J gene lost 5 bases, with 11 bases spanning the gap. CDR3 residues: CASNEGGYGYTF. In nucleotides, the CDR3 is TGTGCCAGCAACGAGGGCGGATATGGCTACACCTTC.

This clone was recorded a few times. The chain combines TRBV28 with TRBJ1-3, with D maybe TRBD1 (5 bases). This CDR3 region has 16 residues. Germline V gene lookup returns CDR1 MDHEN and CDR2 SYDVKM. Trimming cost V 3 bases and J 0 bases, with 12 bases left between them. Here the CDR3 reads CASSFETAFSGNTIYF. CDR3 bases: TGTGCCAGCAGTTTCGAGACAGCATTCTCTGGAAACACCATATATTTT.

The gene calls are TRBV7-9 and TRBJ1-4, with D unclear. This CDR3 contains 13 residues. V lost 5 bases and J 4 bases, leaving 8 bases between the germline ends. From germline, CDR1 is SEHNR and CDR2 FQNEAQ (reference sequence). The CDR3 DNA reads as TGTGCCAGCAGCCCACGGGTTAATGAAAAACTGTTTTTT. This encodes CASSPRVNEKLFF.

The genes are TRBV5-1 and TRBJ2-1, with D unresolved. Germline V gene data show CDR1 as SGHRS and CDR2 as YFSETQ. The CDR3 spans 15 residues. Trimming pared 4 bases from V and 0 bases from J, leaving 11 bases between. The CDR3: CASSRDLSSYNEQFF. Written as DNA, the CDR3 is TGCGCCAGCAGCCGAGACTTAAGCTCCTACAATGAGCAGTTCTTC.

CDR3 coding DNA: TGCGCCAGCAGCACAACCGGGACTCCCATCGAGCAGTACTTC. This gives the protein CASSTTGTPIEQYF. The chain links TRBV4-1 to TRBJ2-7; tentative D call: TRBD2 (6 bases). The CDR3 covers 14 residues. Germline loops: CDR1 MGHRA, CDR2 YSYEKL. Trimming stripped 5 bases from V and 6 bases from J, with 17 bases between.